The entry that follows covers one T cell receptor beta chain sequence. Antigen unknown. The CDR3 totals 14 residues. The trim removed 5 bases at V and 2 bases at J, leaving 4 bases unmatched. This entry comes from a study of T cell repertoires in cytomegalovirus infection. Study-wide background: Use of recently identified HLA-C-restricted and well-studied HLA-B-restricted CMV epitopes was part of the study. Indications came from public TCR beta signatures; they pointed to CMV infection and to a matching HLA type.

TCRdb analysed the reads with MiXCR anew, one entry per CDR3 protein. This table holds some 700,000 distinct CDR3 sequences, 33% found once. Findings and limits, study-wide: Dominant in the ex vivo response were TCR beta clonotypes restricted by HLA-C and specific for CMV. Based on cumulative public TCR beta family frequency, carriers of CMV plus the relevant HLA were identified.

This sample comprised cultured PBMCs, obtained from culture after CMV antigen stimulation. The gene calls are TRBV12-3 or TRBV12-4 and TRBJ1-2; 8 nucleotides align to TRBD1. The clonotype comes from a human donor in good health (CMV status not recorded). Some clones in this sample may be carry-over from other donors' samples. CDR3 amino acids: CASSLHRGNYGYTF. The CDR3, as DNA: TGTGCCAGCAGTCTTCACAGGGGGAACTATGGCTACACCTTC.